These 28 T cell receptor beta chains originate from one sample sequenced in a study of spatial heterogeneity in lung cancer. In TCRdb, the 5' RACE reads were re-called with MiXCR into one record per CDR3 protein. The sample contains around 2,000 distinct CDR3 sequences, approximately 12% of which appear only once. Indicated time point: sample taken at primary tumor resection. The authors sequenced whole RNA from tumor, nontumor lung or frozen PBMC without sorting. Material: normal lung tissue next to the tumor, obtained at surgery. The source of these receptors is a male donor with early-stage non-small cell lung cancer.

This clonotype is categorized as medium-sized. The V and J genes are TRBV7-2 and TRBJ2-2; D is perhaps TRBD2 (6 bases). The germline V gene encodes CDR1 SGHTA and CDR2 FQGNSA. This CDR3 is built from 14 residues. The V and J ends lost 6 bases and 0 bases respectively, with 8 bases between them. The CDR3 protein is CASRGTANTGELFF. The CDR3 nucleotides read TGTGCCAGCAGAGGGACTGCGAACACCGGGGAGCTGTTTTTT.

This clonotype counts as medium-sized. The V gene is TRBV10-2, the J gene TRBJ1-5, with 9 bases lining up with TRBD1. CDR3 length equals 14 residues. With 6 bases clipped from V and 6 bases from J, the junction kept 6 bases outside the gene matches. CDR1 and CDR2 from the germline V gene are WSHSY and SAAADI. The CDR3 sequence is CASRQGAEGQPQHF. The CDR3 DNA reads TGCGCCAGCAGACAGGGGGCGGAGGGTCAGCCCCAGCATTTT.

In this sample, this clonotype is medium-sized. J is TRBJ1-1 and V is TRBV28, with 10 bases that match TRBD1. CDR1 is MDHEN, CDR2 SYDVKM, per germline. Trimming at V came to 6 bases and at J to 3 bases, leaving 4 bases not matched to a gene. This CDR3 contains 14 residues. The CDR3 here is CASSGTGADTEAFF. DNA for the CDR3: TGTGCCAGCAGCGGGACAGGGGCGGACACTGAAGCTTTCTTT.

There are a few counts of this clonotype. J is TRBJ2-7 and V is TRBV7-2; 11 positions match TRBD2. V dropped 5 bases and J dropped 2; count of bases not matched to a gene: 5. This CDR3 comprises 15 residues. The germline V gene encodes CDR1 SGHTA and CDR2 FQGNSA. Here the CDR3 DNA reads TGTGCCAGCAGCAGCCTAGCGGGAGGAGCCTACGAGCAGTACTTC. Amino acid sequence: CASSSLAGGAYEQYF.

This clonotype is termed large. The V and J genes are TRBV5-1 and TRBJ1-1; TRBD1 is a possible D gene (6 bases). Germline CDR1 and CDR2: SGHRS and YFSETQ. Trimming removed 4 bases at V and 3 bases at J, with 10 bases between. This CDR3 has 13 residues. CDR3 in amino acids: CASSTGTDTEAFF. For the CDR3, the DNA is TGCGCCAGCAGCACAGGGACGGACACTGAAGCTTTCTTT.

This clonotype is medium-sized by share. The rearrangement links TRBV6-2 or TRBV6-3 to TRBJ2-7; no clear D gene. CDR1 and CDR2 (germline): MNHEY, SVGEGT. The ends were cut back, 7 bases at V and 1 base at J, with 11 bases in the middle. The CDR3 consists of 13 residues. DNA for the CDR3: TGTGCCAGCACCTATTCATATTCCTACGAGCAGTACTTC. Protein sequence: CASTYSYSYEQYF.

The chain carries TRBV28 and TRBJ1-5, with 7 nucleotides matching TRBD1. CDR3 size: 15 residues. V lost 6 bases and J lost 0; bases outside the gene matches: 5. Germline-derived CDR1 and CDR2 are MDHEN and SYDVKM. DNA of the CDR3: TGTGCCAGCAGACCCGGGACAGCTAGCAATCAGCCCCAGCATTTT. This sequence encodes CASRPGTASNQPQHF.

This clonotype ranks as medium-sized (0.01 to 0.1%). CDR3 region: CASSLDGAGLPYEQYF. CDR3 DNA: TGTGCCAGCAGCTTGGACGGGGCAGGTTTACCCTACGAGCAGTACTTC. The V gene is TRBV5-4, the J gene TRBJ2-7; D may be TRBD1 or TRBD2 (5 bases each). This CDR3 spans 16 amino acids. Germline assignment: CDR1 SGHNT and CDR2 YYREEE (reference sequence). Trimming stripped 0 bases from V and 2 bases from J, with 15 bases between.

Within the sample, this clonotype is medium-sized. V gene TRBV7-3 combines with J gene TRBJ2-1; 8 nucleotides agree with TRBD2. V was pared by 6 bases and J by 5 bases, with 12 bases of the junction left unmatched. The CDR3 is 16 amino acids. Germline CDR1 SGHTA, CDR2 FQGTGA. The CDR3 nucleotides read TGTGCCAGCAGTCCCGGGGGGGGACTTCAAAACAATGAGCAGTTCTTC. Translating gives CASSPGGGLQNNEQFF.

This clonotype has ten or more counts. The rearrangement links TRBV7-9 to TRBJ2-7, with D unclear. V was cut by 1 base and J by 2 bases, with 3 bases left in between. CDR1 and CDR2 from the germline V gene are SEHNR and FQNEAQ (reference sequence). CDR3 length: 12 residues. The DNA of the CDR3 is TGTGCCAGCAGCTTAGAGGCCTACGAGCAGTACTTC. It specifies CASSLEAYEQYF.

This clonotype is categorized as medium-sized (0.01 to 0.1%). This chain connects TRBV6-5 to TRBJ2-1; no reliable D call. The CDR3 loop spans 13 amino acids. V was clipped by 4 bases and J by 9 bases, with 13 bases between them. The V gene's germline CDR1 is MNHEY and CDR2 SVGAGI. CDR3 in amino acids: CASSSSYKGEQFF. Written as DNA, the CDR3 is TGTGCCAGCAGTTCGAGCTACAAGGGTGAGCAGTTCTTC.

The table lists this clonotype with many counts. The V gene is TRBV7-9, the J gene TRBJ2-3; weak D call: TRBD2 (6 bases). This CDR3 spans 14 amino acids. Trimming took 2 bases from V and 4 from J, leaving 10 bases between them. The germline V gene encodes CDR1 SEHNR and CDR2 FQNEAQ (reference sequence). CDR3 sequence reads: CASSLITGADTQYF. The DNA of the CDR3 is TGTGCCAGCAGCTTAATCACGGGAGCAGATACGCAGTATTTT.

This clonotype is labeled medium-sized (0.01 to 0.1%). The chain's CDR3 is CASSGQAGGEQYF. The CDR3 DNA reads TGTGCCAGCAGTGGACAGGCCGGAGGCGAGCAGTACTTC. This sequence joins TRBV25-1 and TRBJ2-7; a possible D gene is TRBD1 (6 bases). CDR3 size: 13 residues. The V and J ends lost 4 bases and 6 bases respectively, with 13 bases between them. Germline V gives CDR1 MGHDK, CDR2 SYGVNS.

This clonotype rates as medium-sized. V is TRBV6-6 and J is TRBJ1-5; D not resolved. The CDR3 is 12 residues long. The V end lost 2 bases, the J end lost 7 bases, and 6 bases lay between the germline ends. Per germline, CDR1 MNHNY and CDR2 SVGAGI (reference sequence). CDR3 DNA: TGTGCCAGCAGTTACGCAGACCAGCCCCAGCATTTT. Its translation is CASSYADQPQHF.

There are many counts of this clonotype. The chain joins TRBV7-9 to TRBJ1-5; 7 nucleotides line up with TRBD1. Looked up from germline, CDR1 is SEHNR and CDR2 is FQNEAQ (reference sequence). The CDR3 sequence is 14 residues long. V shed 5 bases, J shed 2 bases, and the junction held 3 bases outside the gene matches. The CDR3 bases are TGTGCCAGCAGCCGACAGGGCGGCAATCAGCCCCAGCATTTT. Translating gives CASSRQGGNQPQHF.

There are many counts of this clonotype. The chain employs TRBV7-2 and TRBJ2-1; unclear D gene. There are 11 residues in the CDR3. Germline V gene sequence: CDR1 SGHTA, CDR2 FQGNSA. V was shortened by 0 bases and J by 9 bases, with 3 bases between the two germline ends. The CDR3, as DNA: TGTGCCAGCAGCTTAGCGATTGAGCAGTTCTTC. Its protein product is CASSLAIEQFF.

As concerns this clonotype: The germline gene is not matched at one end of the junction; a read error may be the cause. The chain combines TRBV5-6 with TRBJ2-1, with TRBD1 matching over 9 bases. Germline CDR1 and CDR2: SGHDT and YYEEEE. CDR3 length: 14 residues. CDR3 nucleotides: TGTGCCAGCAGCTTGTCCGGGACAGGGTACAATGAGCAGTTC. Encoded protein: CASSLSGTGYNEQF.

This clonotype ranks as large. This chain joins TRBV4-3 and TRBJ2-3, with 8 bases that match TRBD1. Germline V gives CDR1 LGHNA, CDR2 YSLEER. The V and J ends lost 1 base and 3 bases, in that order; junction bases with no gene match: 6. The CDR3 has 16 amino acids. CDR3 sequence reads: CASSQGSGGGTDTQYF. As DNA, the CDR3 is TGCGCCAGCAGCCAAGGCTCAGGGGGCGGGACAGATACGCAGTATTTT.

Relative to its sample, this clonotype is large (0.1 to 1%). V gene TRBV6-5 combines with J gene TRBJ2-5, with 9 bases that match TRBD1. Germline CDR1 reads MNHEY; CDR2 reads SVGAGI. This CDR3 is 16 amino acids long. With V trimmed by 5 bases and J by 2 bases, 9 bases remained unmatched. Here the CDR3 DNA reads TGTGCCAGCAGTACGGGACAGGGACGGGGGCAAGAGACCCAGTACTTC. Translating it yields CASSTGQGRGQETQYF.

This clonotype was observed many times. The DNA for the CDR3 is TGTGCCAGCGGGACTAGAGTTGCCGGGGAGCTGTTTTTT. It specifies CASGTRVAGELFF. The chain employs TRBV6-5 and TRBJ2-2; 8 bases are a match to TRBD2. CDR3 size: 13 residues. J gave up 6 bases and V 8 bases, and 5 bases lay outside the gene matches. Germline V CDR1 and CDR2: MNHEY, SVGAGI.

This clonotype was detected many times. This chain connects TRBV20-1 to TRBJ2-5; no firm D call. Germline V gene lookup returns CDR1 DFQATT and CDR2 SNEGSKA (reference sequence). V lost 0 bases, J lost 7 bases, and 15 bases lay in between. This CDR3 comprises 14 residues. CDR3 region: CSARDGVVGWTQYF. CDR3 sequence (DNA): TGCAGTGCTAGAGATGGGGTGGTGGGATGGACCCAGTACTTC.

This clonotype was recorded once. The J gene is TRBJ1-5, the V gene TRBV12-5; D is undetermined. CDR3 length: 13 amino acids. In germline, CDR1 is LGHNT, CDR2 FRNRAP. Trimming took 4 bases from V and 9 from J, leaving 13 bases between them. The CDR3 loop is CASGSDRRWPQHF. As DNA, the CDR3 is TGTGCTAGTGGTTCGGACCGGAGATGGCCCCAGCATTTT.

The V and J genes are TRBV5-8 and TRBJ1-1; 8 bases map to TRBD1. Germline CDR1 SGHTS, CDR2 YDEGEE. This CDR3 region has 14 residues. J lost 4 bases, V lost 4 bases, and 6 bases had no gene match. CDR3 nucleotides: TGTGCCAGCAGCAATGGACAGGGTTCCACTGAAGCTTTCTTT. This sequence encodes CASSNGQGSTEAFF.

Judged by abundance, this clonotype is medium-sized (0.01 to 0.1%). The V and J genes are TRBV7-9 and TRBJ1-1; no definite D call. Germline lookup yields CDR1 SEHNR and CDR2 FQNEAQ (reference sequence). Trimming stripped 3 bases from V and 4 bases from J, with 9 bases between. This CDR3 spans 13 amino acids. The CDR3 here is CASSFGLTTEAFF. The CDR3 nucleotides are TGTGCCAGCAGCTTTGGGCTTACCACTGAAGCTTTCTTT.

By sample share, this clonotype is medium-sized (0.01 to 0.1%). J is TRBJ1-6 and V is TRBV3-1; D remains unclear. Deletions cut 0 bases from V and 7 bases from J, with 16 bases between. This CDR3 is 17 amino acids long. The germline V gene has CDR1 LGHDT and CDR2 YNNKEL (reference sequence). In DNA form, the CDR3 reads TGTGCCAGCAGCCAAGATGTGTGGGGAGCGCCGAATTCACCCCTCCACTTT. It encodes CASSQDVWGAPNSPLHF. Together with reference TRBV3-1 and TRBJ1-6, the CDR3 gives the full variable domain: DTAVSQTPKYLVTQMGNDKSIKCEQNLGHDTMYWYKQDSKKFLKIMFSYNNKELIINETVPNRFSPKSPDKAHLNLHINSLELGDSAVYFCASSQDVWGAPNSPLHFGNGTRLTVT.

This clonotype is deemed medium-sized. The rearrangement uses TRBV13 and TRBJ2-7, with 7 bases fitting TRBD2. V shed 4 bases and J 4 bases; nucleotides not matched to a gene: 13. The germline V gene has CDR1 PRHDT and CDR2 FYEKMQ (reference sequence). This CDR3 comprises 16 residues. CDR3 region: CASSSETSPKPYEQYF. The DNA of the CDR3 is TGTGCCAGCAGCTCAGAGACTAGCCCGAAACCTTACGAGCAGTACTTC.

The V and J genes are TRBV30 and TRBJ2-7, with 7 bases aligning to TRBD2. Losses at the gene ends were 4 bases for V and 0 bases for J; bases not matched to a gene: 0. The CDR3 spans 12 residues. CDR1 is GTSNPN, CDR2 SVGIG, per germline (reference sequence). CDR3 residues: CAWKRDSYEQYF. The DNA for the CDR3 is TGTGCCTGGAAGCGGGACTCCTACGAGCAGTACTTC.

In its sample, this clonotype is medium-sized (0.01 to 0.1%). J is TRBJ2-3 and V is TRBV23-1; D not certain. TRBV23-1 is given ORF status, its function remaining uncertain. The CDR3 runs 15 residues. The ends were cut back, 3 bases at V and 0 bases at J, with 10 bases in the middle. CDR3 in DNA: TGCGCCAGCAGTCATTCCCGAGCTAGCACAGATACGCAGTATTTT. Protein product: CASSHSRASTDTQYF.